Below, 8 T cell receptor beta chains from the same sample are listed, as sequenced in a study of shared clonotypes between healthy human individuals. Produced via immunoSEQ multiplex PCR; TCRdb's table is partial and in-frame only. This sample has about 2.4 million clones, with approximately 90% found just once. Material: naive CD4+ T cells sorted from blood. Subset here: CD45RA+ positively selected. The receptors were sampled from a man aged 18 to 29 in good health.

V and J are TRBV7-9 and TRBJ2-5; 7 bases fit TRBD2. V shed 5 bases and J 1 base; nucleotides not matched to a gene: 10. The CDR3 has 16 amino acids. Germline V CDR1 and CDR2: SEHNR, FQNEAQ (reference sequence). CDR3 loop: CASSQVGGSGQETQYF. In DNA, the CDR3 is TGTGCCAGCAGCCAGGTGGGCGGGAGTGGCCAAGAGACCCAGTACTTC.

The gene calls are TRBV6-1 and TRBJ2-5; TRBD1 aligns across 8 bases. The germline gives CDR1 MNHNS, CDR2 SASEGT. The ends lost 4 bases at V and 5 bases at J; junction bases unmatched: 6. This CDR3 is 14 amino acids long. The CDR3 reads CASSGTGILETQYF. The CDR3 DNA sequence: TGTGCCAGCAGTGGGACAGGGATTTTGGAGACCCAGTACTTC.

This clone appeared a few times. This specimen includes other DNA sequences encoding the same CDR3. This chain links TRBV19 with TRBJ2-2, with 12 bases identical to TRBD2. This CDR3 has 15 amino acids. Per the germline V gene, CDR1 is LNHDA and CDR2 is SQIVND (reference sequence). The V gene end was trimmed by 4 bases and the J gene end by 5 bases; junction bases not matched to a gene: 2. The CDR3 nucleotides read TGTGCCAGTAGTACAGGACTAGCGGGAACCGGGGAGCTGTTTTTT. This encodes CASSTGLAGTGELFF.

About this clone: Other nucleotide sequences in the sample specify the same CDR3. The V call is TRBV5-1, the J call TRBJ2-3; no definite D call. Germline lookup yields CDR1 SGHRS and CDR2 YFSETQ. This CDR3 has 14 residues. V lost 0 bases and J 2 bases, leaving 7 bases between the germline ends. CDR3 amino acids: CASSLVGTTDTQYF. The CDR3 DNA sequence: TGCGCCAGCAGCTTGGTCGGAACCACAGATACGCAGTATTTT.

The V and J genes are TRBV10-3 and TRBJ2-7, with TRBD2 matching 8 bases. The CDR3 sequence is 15 residues long. J was trimmed by 6 bases and V by 4 bases; bases with no gene match: 11. The germline V gene has CDR1 ENHRY and CDR2 SYGVKD. CDR3 DNA sequence: TGTGCCATCAGTGTTGTACGGGGGGGCCCCCTCGAGCAGTACTTC. This encodes CAISVVRGGPLEQYF.

This chain joins TRBV7-9 and TRBJ1-6; TRBD1 might be the D (5 bases). Germline CDR1 and CDR2: SEHNR and FQNEAQ (reference sequence). V lost 4 bases, J lost 8 bases, and 9 bases lay in between. The CDR3 is 13 residues long. Here the CDR3 DNA reads TGTGCCAGCAGCTCCGAAGGGGATTCACCCCTCCACTTT. This translates into CASSSEGDSPLHF.

This clone was observed a single time. Other DNA sequences in this sample translate to the same CDR3. The chain combines TRBV10-3 with TRBJ2-1; 7 bases align to TRBD1. The germline gives CDR1 ENHRY, CDR2 SYGVKD. Germline trimming cut 4 bases from V and 0 bases from J; bases unmatched to any gene: 3. This CDR3 contains 15 residues. CDR3: CAISVGGPSYNEQFF. CDR3 in DNA: TGTGCCATCAGTGTAGGGGGCCCCTCCTACAATGAGCAGTTCTTC.

V and J are TRBV6-1 and TRBJ1-3, with no clear D. The CDR3 consists of 16 residues. V lost 2 bases, J lost 0 bases, and 11 bases lay in between. From germline, CDR1 is MNHNS and CDR2 SASEGT. The CDR3 bases are TGTGCCAGCAGTGAACGGCTGACGTACTCTGGAAACACCATATATTTT. Amino acid sequence: CASSERLTYSGNTIYF.